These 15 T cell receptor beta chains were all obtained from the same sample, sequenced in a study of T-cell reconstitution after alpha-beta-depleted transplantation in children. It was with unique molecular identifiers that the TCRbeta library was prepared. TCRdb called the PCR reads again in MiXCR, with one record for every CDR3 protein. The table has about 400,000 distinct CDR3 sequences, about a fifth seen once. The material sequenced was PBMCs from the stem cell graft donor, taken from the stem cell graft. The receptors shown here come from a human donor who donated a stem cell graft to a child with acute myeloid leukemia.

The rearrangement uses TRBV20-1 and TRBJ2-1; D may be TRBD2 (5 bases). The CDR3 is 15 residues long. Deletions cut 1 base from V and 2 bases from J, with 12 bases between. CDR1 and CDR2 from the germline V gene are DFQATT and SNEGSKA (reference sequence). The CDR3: CSARVEATTYNEQFF. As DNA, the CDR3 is TGCAGTGCTAGAGTAGAAGCGACTACCTACAATGAGCAGTTCTTC.

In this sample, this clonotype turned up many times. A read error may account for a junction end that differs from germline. In nucleotides, the CDR3 is TGCAGTGCTTCTTCACCCGGACAGGTTGAATTT. Translation gives CSASSPGQVEF. V gene TRBV20-1 combines with J gene TRBJ1-1; 7 bases are shared with TRBD1. Germline V lookup: CDR1 DFQATT, CDR2 SNEGSKA (reference sequence). The CDR3 runs 11 residues.

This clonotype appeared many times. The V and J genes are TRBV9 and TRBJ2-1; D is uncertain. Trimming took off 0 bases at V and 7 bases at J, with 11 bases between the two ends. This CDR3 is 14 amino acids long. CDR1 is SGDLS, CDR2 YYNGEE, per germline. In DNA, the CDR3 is TGTGCCAGCAGCGTAGAGGGTATGAGTAATGAGCAGTTCTTC. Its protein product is CASSVEGMSNEQFF. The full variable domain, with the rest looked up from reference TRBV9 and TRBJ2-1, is DSGVTQTPKHLITATGQRVTLRCSPRSGDLSVYWYQQSLDQGLQFLIQYYNGEERAKGNILERFSAQQFPDLHSELNLSSLELGDSALYFCASSVEGMSNEQFFGPGTRLTVL.

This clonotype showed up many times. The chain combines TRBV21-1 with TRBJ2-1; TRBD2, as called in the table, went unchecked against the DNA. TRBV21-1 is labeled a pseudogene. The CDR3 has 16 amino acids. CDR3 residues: CASSNPGLANPNEQFF. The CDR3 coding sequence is TGTGCCAGCAGCAATCCGGGACTAGCGAATCCCAATGAGCAGTTCTTC.

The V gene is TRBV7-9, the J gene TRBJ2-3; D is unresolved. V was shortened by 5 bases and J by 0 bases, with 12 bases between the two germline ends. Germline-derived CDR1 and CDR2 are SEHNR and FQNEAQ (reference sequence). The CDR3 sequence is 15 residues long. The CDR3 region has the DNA TGTGCCAGCAGCCGAAAACTTGATAGCACAGATACGCAGTATTTT. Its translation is CASSRKLDSTDTQYF.

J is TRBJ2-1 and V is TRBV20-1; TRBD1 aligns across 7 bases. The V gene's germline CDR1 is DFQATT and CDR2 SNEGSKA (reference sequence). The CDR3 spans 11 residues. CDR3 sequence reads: CGKDRVNEQFF. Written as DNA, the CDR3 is TGCGGAAAAGACAGGGTCAATGAGCAGTTCTTC.

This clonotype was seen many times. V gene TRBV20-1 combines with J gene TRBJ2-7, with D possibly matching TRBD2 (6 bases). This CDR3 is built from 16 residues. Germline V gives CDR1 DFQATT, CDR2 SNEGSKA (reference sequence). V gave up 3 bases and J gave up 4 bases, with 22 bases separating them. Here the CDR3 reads CSASDQRLVLRYEQYF. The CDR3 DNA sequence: TGCAGTGCTAGTGACCAAAGACTAGTCCTGCGATACGAGCAGTACTTC.

CDR3 amino acids: CSANRGPNTEAFF. The DNA for the CDR3 is TGCAGTGCTAACAGGGGGCCGAACACTGAAGCTTTCTTT. The V gene is TRBV20-1, the J gene TRBJ1-1, with TRBD1 matching 9 bases. This CDR3 has 13 amino acids. CDR1 DFQATT and CDR2 SNEGSKA come from the germline V gene (reference sequence). The J segment lost 1 base and the V segment lost 4 bases, leaving 1 base of the junction unmatched.

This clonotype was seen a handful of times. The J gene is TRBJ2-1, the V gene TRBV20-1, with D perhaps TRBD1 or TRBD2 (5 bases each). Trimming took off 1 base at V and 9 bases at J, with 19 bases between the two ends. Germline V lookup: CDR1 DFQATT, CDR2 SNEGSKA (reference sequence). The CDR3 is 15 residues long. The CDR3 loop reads CSARGEGAGSVEQFF. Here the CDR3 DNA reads TGCAGTGCTAGAGGAGAGGGAGCAGGGTCTGTTGAGCAGTTCTTC.

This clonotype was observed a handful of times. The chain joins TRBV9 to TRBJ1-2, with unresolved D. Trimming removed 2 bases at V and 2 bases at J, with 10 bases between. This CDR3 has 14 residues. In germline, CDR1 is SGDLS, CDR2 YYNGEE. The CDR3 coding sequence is TGTGCCAGCAGCGTCCTTTCGGGGAACTATGGCTACACCTTC. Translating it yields CASSVLSGNYGYTF.

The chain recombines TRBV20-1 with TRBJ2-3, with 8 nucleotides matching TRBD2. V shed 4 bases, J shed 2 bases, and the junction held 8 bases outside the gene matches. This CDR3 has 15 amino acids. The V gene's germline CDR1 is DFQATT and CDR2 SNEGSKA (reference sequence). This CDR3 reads CSAIPASGFTDTQYF. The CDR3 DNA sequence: TGCAGTGCTATCCCCGCTAGCGGGTTCACAGATACGCAGTATTTT.

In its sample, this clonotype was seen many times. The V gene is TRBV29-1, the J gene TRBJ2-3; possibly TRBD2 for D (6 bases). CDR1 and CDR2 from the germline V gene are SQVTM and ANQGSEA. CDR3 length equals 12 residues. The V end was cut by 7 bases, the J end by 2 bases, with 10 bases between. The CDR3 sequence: CSEGTPTDTQYF. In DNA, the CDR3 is TGCAGCGAGGGGACTCCCACAGATACGCAGTATTTT.

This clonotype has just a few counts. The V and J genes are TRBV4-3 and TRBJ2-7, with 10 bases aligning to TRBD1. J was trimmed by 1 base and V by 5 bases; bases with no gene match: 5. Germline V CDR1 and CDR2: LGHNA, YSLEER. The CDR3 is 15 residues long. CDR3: CASSKTGGLSYEQYF. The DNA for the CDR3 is TGCGCCAGCAGCAAGACAGGGGGCTTATCCTACGAGCAGTACTTC.

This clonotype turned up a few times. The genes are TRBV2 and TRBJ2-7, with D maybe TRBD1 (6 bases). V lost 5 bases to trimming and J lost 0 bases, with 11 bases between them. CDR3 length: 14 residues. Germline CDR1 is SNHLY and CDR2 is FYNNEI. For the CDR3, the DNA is TGTGCCAGCAGTTCCGGACAGAACTCCTACGAGCAGTACTTC. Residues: CASSSGQNSYEQYF.

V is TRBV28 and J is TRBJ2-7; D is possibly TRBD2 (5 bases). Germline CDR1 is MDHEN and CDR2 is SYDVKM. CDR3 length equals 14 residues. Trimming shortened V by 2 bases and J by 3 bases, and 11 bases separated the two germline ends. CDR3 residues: CASSLPGVNYEQYF. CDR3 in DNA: TGTGCCAGCAGTTTACCCGGGGTGAACTACGAGCAGTACTTC.